A selection of T cell receptor beta chains follows, all from one sample in a study of CXCR3-negative and CXCR3-positive naive CD8 T cells. TCRdb re-called the 5' RACE reads; every CDR3 protein appears as one record, without DNA. This repertoire includes about 130,000 distinct CDR3 sequences. Sample: naive CXCR3- CD8+ T cells from blood. All receptors derive from a human donor in good health. Some clones in this sample may be carry-over from other donors' samples. Each CDR3 is given with its conserved first and last residue.

14	TRBV6-2/TRBV6-3	TRBJ1-1	CASSYPVGNTEAFF
15	TRBV4-3	TRBJ2-1	CASSQVGASYNEQFF
19	TRBV7-9	TRBJ2-3	CASSSLQLSPSGRLNTQYF
15	TRBV29-1	TRBJ1-1	CSVDLGFGTTGEAFF
17	TRBV12-3/TRBV12-4	TRBJ2-3	CASSPPEIRGGTDTQYF
16	TRBV20-1	TRBJ2-7	CSARDTSGRPTYEQYF
12	TRBV5-1	TRBJ1-1	CASSLGNSEAFF
14	TRBV19	TRBJ2-7	CASSPLGQYYEQYF
16	TRBV11-2	TRBJ2-1	CASSSRTSGNNNEQFF
14	TRBV20-1	TRBJ1-1	CSARVEDDFGEAFF
13	TRBV5-1	TRBJ2-3	CASNEDRTDTQYF
15	TRBV12-3/TRBV12-4	TRBJ2-5	CASSPGALLQETQYF
14	TRBV27	TRBJ2-2	CASSLIGNTGELFF
11	TRBV23-1	TRBJ1-1	CASSHRAEAFF
12	TRBV7-9	TRBJ2-5	CASRGAQETQYF
14	TRBV28	TRBJ2-7	CASSSHGTLYEQYF
15	TRBV3-1	TRBJ1-2	CASSQEVTGGDGYTF
14	TRBV29-1	TRBJ1-5	CSVGSPGPNQPQHF
15	TRBV28	TRBJ1-1	CASSPPPGGDTEAFF
19	TRBV6-5	TRBJ1-4	CASSYRGTGIKTTNEKLFF
17	TRBV4-3	TRBJ2-7	CASSQVTLAGSSYEQYF
13	TRBV12-3/TRBV12-4	TRBJ2-1	CASRHGGINEQFF
14	TRBV7-8	TRBJ1-4	CASSAGQNNEKLFF
17	TRBV14	TRBJ2-7	CASSQETSGGSSYEQYF
14	TRBV9	TRBJ1-3	CASSVGWSGNTIYF
15	TRBV3-1	TRBJ1-2	CASSPPLRTNYGYTF
12	TRBV7-2	TRBJ2-1	CASSLENNEQFF